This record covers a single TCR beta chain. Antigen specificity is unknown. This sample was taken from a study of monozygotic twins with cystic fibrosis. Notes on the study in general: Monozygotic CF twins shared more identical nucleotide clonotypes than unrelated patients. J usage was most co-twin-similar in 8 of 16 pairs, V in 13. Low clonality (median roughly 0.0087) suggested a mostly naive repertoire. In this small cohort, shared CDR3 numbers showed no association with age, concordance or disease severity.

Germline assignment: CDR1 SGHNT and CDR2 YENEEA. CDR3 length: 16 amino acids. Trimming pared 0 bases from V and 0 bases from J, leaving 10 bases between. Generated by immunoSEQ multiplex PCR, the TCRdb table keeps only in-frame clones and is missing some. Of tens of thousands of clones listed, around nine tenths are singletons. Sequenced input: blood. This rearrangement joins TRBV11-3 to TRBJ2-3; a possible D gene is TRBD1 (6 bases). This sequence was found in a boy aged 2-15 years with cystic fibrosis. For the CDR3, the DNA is TGTGCCAGCAGCTTAGAATGGGGACACAGCACAGATACGCAGTATTTT. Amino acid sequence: CASSLEWGHSTDTQYF.